The 15 T cell receptor beta chains in this list originate from one sample, sequenced in a study of control samples from healthy donors and cancer patients. Data came from immunoSEQ multiplex PCR; TCRdb stores just in-frame clones and leaves some out. The sample has approximately 83,000 clones; 85% to 95% are singletons. Source material: blood. The receptors derive from a woman younger than 45 in good health.

This clone was found once. The V and J genes are TRBV9 and TRBJ2-3; 10 nucleotides line up with TRBD2. The CDR3 sequence is 14 residues long. V trimming: 4 bases; J trimming: 4 bases; junction bases outside the gene matches: 3. Germline V gene data show CDR1 as SGDLS and CDR2 as YYNGEE. CDR3 region: CASSLAGVSDTQYF. CDR3 in DNA: TGTGCCAGCAGCCTAGCGGGGGTTTCAGATACGCAGTATTTT.

The chain links TRBV11-2 to TRBJ1-3; D ambiguous. This CDR3 is built from 14 residues. From germline, CDR1 is SGHAT and CDR2 FQNNGV. V was cut by 7 bases and J by 4 bases, with 14 bases left in between. The chain's CDR3 is CASTPPNGGNTIYF. The CDR3 DNA is TGTGCCAGCACCCCACCGAACGGCGGAAACACCATATATTTT.

This rearrangement joins TRBV6-5 to TRBJ2-1; TRBD2 is a possible D gene (6 bases). V was trimmed by 6 bases and J by 5 bases, leaving 14 bases between them. The CDR3 has 14 amino acids. Per germline, CDR1 MNHEY and CDR2 SVGAGI. CDR3 region: CASRISGPNNEQFF. CDR3 coding DNA: TGTGCCAGCAGGATTAGCGGACCCAACAATGAGCAGTTCTTC.

The chain combines TRBV15 with TRBJ1-5; D is ambiguous. This CDR3 comprises 12 residues. Per the germline V gene, CDR1 is LNHNV and CDR2 is YYDKDF (reference sequence). Between the trimmed V and J ends, which lost 0 bases and 5 bases, there was a span of 2 bases. CDR3 region: CATSRDYQPQHF. CDR3 nucleotides: TGTGCCACCAGCAGAGATTATCAGCCCCAGCATTTT.

This sequence joins TRBV2 and TRBJ1-1; D call uncertain. The CDR3 has 14 residues. Germline CDR1 reads SNHLY; CDR2 reads FYNNEI. The V end lost 8 bases, the J end lost 0 bases, and 13 bases lay between the germline ends. CDR3 sequence reads: CASRHRYMNTEAFF. CDR3 bases: TGTGCCAGCCGACACAGATACATGAACACTGAAGCTTTCTTT.

Only one count was recorded for this clone. This chain connects TRBV11-3 to TRBJ2-2; D is undetermined. The V end lost 3 bases, the J end lost 7 bases, and 6 bases lay between the germline ends. Germline V lookup: CDR1 SGHNT, CDR2 YENEEA. This CDR3 comprises 12 residues. In DNA, the CDR3 is TGTGCCAGCAGCTTTCGCTTCGGGGAGCTGTTTTTT. Translating gives CASSFRFGELFF.

This clone was seen a single time. The chain combines TRBV7-9 with TRBJ1-5, with D unclear. Germline V gene sequence: CDR1 SEHNR, CDR2 FQNEAQ (reference sequence). Trimming shortened V by 2 bases and J by 7 bases, and 12 bases separated the two germline ends. This CDR3 is 14 amino acids long. The CDR3 here is CASSLPGVRQPQHF. CDR3 bases: TGTGCCAGCAGCTTACCCGGGGTGCGGCAGCCCCAGCATTTT.

The rearrangement uses TRBV10-2 and TRBJ1-1; D is uncertain. The CDR3 has 15 residues. Deletions cut 6 bases from V and 0 bases from J, with 14 bases between. CDR1 is WSHSY and CDR2 is SAAADI in the germline V gene. The CDR3, as DNA: TGCGCCAGCAGCGGCGGGTTAGGGCTGAACACTGAAGCTTTCTTT. Its translation: CASSGGLGLNTEAFF.

This clone occurred a few times. The chain uses TRBV6-1 and TRBJ1-2; D is undetermined. Germline CDR1 is MNHNS and CDR2 is SASEGT. V gave up 0 bases and J gave up 5 bases, with 7 bases separating them. CDR3 size: 13 residues. CDR3 loop: CASSEAAEYGYTF. In DNA form, the CDR3 reads TGTGCCAGCAGTGAAGCGGCGGAATATGGCTACACCTTC.

This clone has only one observation. The V call is TRBV19, the J call TRBJ1-3; D unresolved. V lost 11 bases, J lost 0 bases, and 14 bases lay in between. Germline CDR1 and CDR2: LNHDA and SQIVND (reference sequence). The CDR3 loop spans 14 amino acids. CDR3 protein: CAGWRGISGNTIYF. The CDR3 DNA sequence: TGTGCCGGGTGGCGGGGAATCTCTGGAAACACCATATATTTT.

The V call is TRBV3-1 (or the pseudogene TRBV3-2), the J call TRBJ2-1, with no clear D. The length of the CDR3 is 15 residues. Germline values: CDR1 LGHDT, CDR2 YNNKEL (reference sequence). V was clipped by 2 bases and J by 5 bases, with 13 bases between them. The CDR3 DNA sequence: TGTGCCAGCAGCCAACGTTCTACACTGCACAATGAGCAGTTCTTC. This translates into CASSQRSTLHNEQFF.

In this sample, this clone turned up once. The chain couples TRBV18 to TRBJ2-1, with TRBD2 matching 8 bases. The CDR3 covers 16 residues. CDR1 is KGHSH and CDR2 is LQKENI in the germline V gene. The junction had 10 bases not matched to a gene; V was cut back by 3 bases and J by 6 bases. The CDR3 reads CASSPPRLAIINEQFF. The CDR3 DNA is TGTGCCAGCTCACCTCCACGACTAGCGATTATCAATGAGCAGTTCTTC.

This chain joins TRBV4-1 and TRBJ1-5; D is undetermined. V dropped 0 bases and J dropped 3 bases, with 3 bases sitting between them. CDR1 MGHRA and CDR2 YSYEKL come from the germline V gene. This CDR3 region has 13 residues. The CDR3 coding sequence is TGCGCCAGCAGCCAAGATCTCAATCAGCCCCAGCATTTT. It encodes CASSQDLNQPQHF.

The rearrangement uses TRBV6-5 and TRBJ2-2, with 8 bases matching TRBD1. V gave up 1 base and J gave up 4 bases; unmatched junction bases: 2. The CDR3 consists of 15 residues. From germline, CDR1 is MNHEY and CDR2 SVGAGI. The CDR3 bases are TGTGCCAGCAGTTACTGGCAGGGGGCCACCGGGGAGCTGTTTTTT. Its translation is CASSYWQGATGELFF.

V gene TRBV28 combines with J gene TRBJ2-7; a weak D match, TRBD1 (5 bases). Trimming stripped 3 bases from V and 3 bases from J, with 12 bases between. This CDR3 is 14 amino acids long. Germline CDR1 MDHEN, CDR2 SYDVKM. The CDR3 loop is CASSFLQGNYEQYF. CDR3 sequence (DNA): TGTGCCAGCAGTTTTTTGCAGGGCAACTACGAGCAGTACTTC. The variable domain in full, with the rest retrieved from reference TRBV28 and TRBJ2-7, is DVKVTQSSRYLVKRTGEKVFLECVQDMDHENMFWYRQDPGLGLRLIYFSYDVKMKEKGDIPEGYSVSREKKERFSLILESASTNQTSMYLCASSFLQGNYEQYFGPGTRLTVT.